This TCR beta chain was sequenced during a study of cytomegalovirus exposure and HLA in healthy donors. 13 Jbeta primers and 60 Vbeta primers were used for the PCR. Some clones are missing from TCRdb's copy, which holds only in-frame ones; the method was immunoSEQ multiplex PCR. This sample has some 54,000 clones, with 80% found just once. Trimming cost V 8 bases and J 2 bases; bases outside gene matches: 4. The germline V gene has CDR1 MNHEY and CDR2 SVGAGI. This CDR3 comprises 14 residues. The V call is TRBV6-5, the J call TRBJ2-7, with 12 positions matching TRBD2. Material: PBMCs. The sequence derives from a male donor in good health and CMV-seronegative. CDR3 residues: CASEASGGAYEQYF. The CDR3 DNA is TGTGCCAGCGAGGCTAGCGGGGGGGCCTACGAGCAGTACTTC.